Listed below are T cell receptor delta chains from one sample, sequenced in a study of human gamma delta and Vdelta1 T cells. TCRdb processed the PCR reads again with the CATT caller. The sample shows approximately 7,000 delta-chain clones, about 40% of them seen only once. No antigen has been assigned to these receptors. Sequencing was carried out using Vdelta1 gamma-delta T cells from blood grown in culture (DOT cells). The receptors shown here come from a human donor in good health. Both conserved end residues are part of each CDR3. The D gene is left open where the match is weak. Size is stated for part of the rows, as once, few or many counts, or as a class when the clone is expanded.

J gene	clone size	V gene	D gene	CDR3 DNA	CDR3 protein
TRDJ2	.	TRDV1	TRDD3	TGTGCTCTTGGGGAAGATCCTATTACTGGGGGACTGGGGCTGACAGCACAACTCTTCTTT	CALGEDPITGGLGLTAQLFF
TRDJ1	few	TRDV1	TRDD3	TGTGCTCTTGGGGAAAAGCCCTACCCCTGGGGGACTTTAGCGTACACCGATAAACTCATCTTT	CALGEKPYPWGTLAYTDKLIF
TRDJ1	.	TRDV1	TRDD3	TGTGCTCTTGGGGTCCCCTCCCTTCCTACGATTACTGGGGGATACTTCCCTATAACCGATAAACTCATCTTT	CALGVPSLPTITGGYFPITDKLIF
TRDJ1	.	TRDV1	.	TGTGCTCTTGGGGAACCCCCTCCCTTCCCGGGACGGGATTCTTCTTTCTACCGGGCCGATAAACTCATCTTT	CALGEPPPFPGRDSSFYRADKLIF
TRDJ1	large	TRDV1	.	TGTGCTCTTGGGGAACTTGTCGACCCAGAGTGGACCGATAAACTCATCTTT	CALGELVDPEWTDKLIF
TRDJ1	medium-sized	TRDV1	.	TGTGCTCTTGGGGAAGGGCTATGGCCCCACTGGGATAAACTCATCTTT	CALGEGLWPHWDKLIF
TRDJ1	few	TRDV1	TRDD3	TGTGCTCTTGGGGAACTAAGCCTCCTACTAGGGATTACTGGGGGATTCGTCGCCACGACCGATAAACTCATCTTT	CALGELSLLLGITGGFVATTDKLIF
TRDJ1	.	TRDV1	.	TGTGCTCTTGGGGAACCCTTCCCCTATCGGGACCAGTACACCGATAAACTCATCTTT	CALGEPFPYRDQYTDKLIF
TRDJ1	few	TRDV3	TRDD3	TGTGCCTTTATACTGGGGGAACTCCAACTTAACACCGATAAACTCATCTTT	CAFILGELQLNTDKLIF
TRDJ1	large	TRDV1	TRDD3	TGTGCTCTTGGGGAACCCTATTCCCGTCTGGGGGATTGTAAACTCATCTTT	CALGEPYSRLGDCKLIF
TRDJ1	few	TRDV1	TRDD3	TGTGCTCTTGGGGAACCCCCGGCCCACTGGGGGATACCCTTAGCCGATAAACTCATCTTT	CALGEPPAHWGIPLADKLIF
TRDJ1	.	TRDV1	.	TGTGCTCTTGGGGAACTAGACTGCTCAACGTTCCAGGGGATCAACTCGTACACCGATAAACTCATCTTT	CALGELDCSTFQGINSYTDKLIF
TRDJ1	.	TRDV1	TRDD3	TGTGCTCTTGGGGAACTTTGGCCTGGGGGAAGACAGTACACCGATAAACTCATCTTT	CALGELWPGGRQYTDKLIF
TRDJ1	.	TRDV1	TRDD3	TGTGCTCTTGGGGAATTTGGGGGCAACCTTCTGGGGGATAATTCGATCGATAAACTCATCTTT	CALGEFGGNLLGDNSIDKLIF
TRDJ2	few	TRDV1	.	TGTGCTCTTGGGGCCTTGAACTTCCCGGGATTAGCGACAGCACAACTCTTCTTT	CALGALNFPGLATAQLFF
TRDJ1	medium-sized	TRDV1	.	TGTGCTCTTGGGGAACTATCGCCCGGGACCGATAAACTCATCTTT	CALGELSPGTDKLIF
TRDJ1	few	TRDV1	TRDD3	TGTGCTCTTGGGGAACTGGGTTCCGCGTACTGGGGGCCTCCCTACACCGATAAACTCATCTTT	CALGELGSAYWGPPYTDKLIF
TRDJ3	.	TRDV1	.	TGTGCTCTTGGGGAACTTTTCCTACCAGGATACCCTAGCTCCTGGGACACCCGACAGATGTTTTTC	CALGELFLPGYPSSWDTRQMFF
TRDJ1	.	TRDV1	TRDD2	TGTGCTCTTGGGGAACTATCCGGCCTTCCTCCTTACTGGATTAATAAACTCATCTTT	CALGELSGLPPYWINKLIF
TRDJ1	.	TRDV1	TRDD3	TGTGCTCTTGGGGAAGATTTGCCTCCTAGCCTAAACTGGGGGATTGTAGGGCCCCTAAAACTCATCTTT	CALGEDLPPSLNWGIVGPLKLIF
TRDJ1	few	TRDV1	TRDD3	TGTGCTCTTGGGGACCCTTCCTACTGGGGGATACTTAACACCGATAAACTCATCTTT	CALGDPSYWGILNTDKLIF
TRDJ1	medium-sized	TRDV1	.	TGTGCTCTTGGGGACCCACACGATTACACCGATAAACTCATCTTT	CALGDPHDYTDKLIF
TRDJ1	.	TRDV1	.	TGTGCTCTTGGGGTCCGGCCTTCCTTAGGTACTGGGGGCCTTTACACCGATAAACTCATCTTT	CALGVRPSLGTGGLYTDKLIF
TRDJ1	once	TRDV1	TRDD3	TGTGCTCTTGGGGAACTAGGGAGCCCTACCCCCTACTGGGGGATAATCCCCGATAAACTCATCTTT	CALGELGSPTPYWGIIPDKLIF
TRDJ1	.	TRDV1	.	TGTGCTCTTGGGGACTCGGGTGGATACTCGCGCCCGAACACCGATAAACTCATCTTT	CALGDSGGYSRPNTDKLIF
TRDJ1	.	TRDV1	.	TGTGCTCTTGGGGAACCCAACTTCCCTCCATCCCGCAAGCTAACCGATAAACTCATCTTT	CALGEPNFPPSRKLTDKLIF
TRDJ1	.	TRDV1	.	TGTGCTCTTGGGGTATTGAGATACGAACTCATCTTT	CALGVLRYELIF
TRDJ1	few	TRDV1	.	TGTGCTCTTGGGGAACCTTCCCAGGACGCGTACACCGATAAACTCATCTTT	CALGEPSQDAYTDKLIF
TRDJ1	once	TRDV1	TRDD3	TGTGCTCTTGGCCAATTTCCTGCCGGGGGATACGTGGTTAAACTCATCTTT	CALGQFPAGGYVVKLIF
TRDJ1	.	TRDV1	TRDD3	TGTGCTCTTGGGCGCCTAGCCGGTTTACTCGGGGAAACTGGGGGATACGTTAGGGACACCGATAAACTCATCTTT	CALGRLAGLLGETGGYVRDTDKLIF
TRDJ1	.	TRDV1	TRDD2	TGTGCTCTTGGGGAAAGAGCAGTTCTTCCTACGTTCAACCTCCTAAAGTACACCGATAAACTCATCTTT	CALGERAVLPTFNLLKYTDKLIF
TRDJ1	.	TRDV1	.	TGTGCTCTTTCCGGCCCTTTCGAATGGACCGATAAACTCATCTTT	CALSGPFEWTDKLIF
TRDJ1	.	TRDV1	TRDD3	TGTGCTCTTGGTCCCGCGGTGGGGGATACGCCGTACACCGATAAACTCATCTTT	CALGPAVGDTPYTDKLIF
TRDJ1	large	TRDV1	.	TGTGCTCTTGGGGAACAAACGCTTCCCCCCGTTAGTTCCACCGATAAACTCATCTTT	CALGEQTLPPVSSTDKLIF
TRDJ1	.	TRDV1	TRDD3	TGTGCTCTTGGGGAACGGTACGTCGAACAAACAATTGACGGTACTGGGGGGTGCACCGATAAACTCATCTTT	CALGERYVEQTIDGTGGCTDKLIF
TRDJ1	.	TRDV1	TRDD3	TGTGCTCTTGGGGAACTAGCCTTCCTGAGGATGGGGGATACAGTTTCCGATAAACTCATCTTT	CALGELAFLRMGDTVSDKLIF
TRDJ1	few	TRDV1	TRDD3	TGTGCTCTTGGGGAAGATCGAGGGGTACTGGGGGATTTTCACACCGATAAACTCATCTTT	CALGEDRGVLGDFHTDKLIF
TRDJ1	.	TRDV1	TRDD3	TGTGCTCTTGGAGTAGCCATCCACTGGGGGATACCCGATAAACTCATCTTT	CALGVAIHWGIPDKLIF
TRDJ1	large	TRDV1	.	TGTGCTCTTGGGGAACTTACCACGCTCGGGGATTTATACACCGATAAACTCATCTTT	CALGELTTLGDLYTDKLIF
TRDJ1	.	TRDV1	.	TGTGCTCTTGGGGAGCTTTCCTGGGGGTCCTACCCTCTCGATAAACTCATCTTT	CALGELSWGSYPLDKLIF
TRDJ1	few	TRDV1	TRDD3	TGTGCTCTTGGGAACCCCTTCCTACGGTCCCACCCTGGGGGATACCTAGTCGGTACCGATAAACTCATCTTT	CALGNPFLRSHPGGYLVGTDKLIF
TRDJ1	few	TRDV1	.	TGTGCTCTTGGGGAATTAAATGGGGGCCCCGATAAACTCATCTTT	CALGELNGGPDKLIF
TRDJ1	.	TRDV1	.	TGTGCTCTTGGGGAAATTTTAGGCGCTGGTCCTGGGGGGACTACCTTCCTCGATAAACTCATCTTT	CALGEILGAGPGGTTFLDKLIF
TRDJ1	few	TRDV1	.	TGTGCTCTTGGGCCCCTCGGGCGACGAGGGATTGTCTTTAACGATAAACTCATCTTT	CALGPLGRRGIVFNDKLIF
TRDJ1	.	TRDV1	TRDD3	TGTGCTCTTGGGGAAAGGCGGGACTTCCTACGTTCTGGGGGATACGAGGCCGATAAACTCATCTTT	CALGERRDFLRSGGYEADKLIF
TRDJ1	.	TRDV1	.	TGTGCTCTTGATCTGGGGACCGATAAACTCATCTTT	CALDLGTDKLIF
TRDJ1	.	TRDV1	.	TGTGCTCTTGGGGAGCCGGACGAAGCTTCGAACTCGTACACCGATAAACTCATCTTT	CALGEPDEASNSYTDKLIF